This TCR beta chain was obtained from a study of T cell responses to AZD1222 COVID-19 vaccine. The V and J ends lost 1 base and 1 base respectively, with 8 bases between them. The V gene's germline CDR1 is SGHRS and CDR2 YFSETQ. The CDR3 runs 14 residues. Libraries were prepared by immunoSEQ multiplex PCR; TCRdb keeps only in-frame clonotypes and omits some of them. The sample yields roughly 45,000 clones, over 65% seen once. The chain employs TRBV5-1 and TRBJ1-1; D is ambiguous. The clonotype comes from an adult in good health. The source material was peripheral blood, sampled on day 0 of AZD1222 vaccination. CDR3 region: CASSLKPPNTEAFF. Here the CDR3 DNA reads TGCGCCAGCAGCTTGAAACCGCCGAACACTGAAGCTTTCTTT.